A selection of T cell receptor beta chains follows, all from one sample in a study of blood T cell repertoires in COVID-19. The table came from immunoSEQ multiplex PCR; TCRdb's copy has only in-frame clones and leaves some out. This table holds about 170,000 clones, more than 80% found once. Sequenced input: PBMCs or T cells enriched from blood (not recorded which). The origin of the receptors is a man over 45 who had recovered from COVID-19. CDR3s include the opening cysteine and the closing phenylalanine or tryptophan. A D gene is named only where the DNA matches it firmly. Where a row states a size, it is once, few, many or the class of an expanded clone; other rows omit it.

clone size,J gene,V gene,D gene,CDR3 protein,CDR3 DNA
.,TRBJ1-1,TRBV13,TRBD1,CASSSRTGSTEAFF,TGTGCCAGCAGCTCTCGGACAGGTTCCACTGAAGCTTTCTTT
.,TRBJ2-7,TRBV11-2,TRBD2,CASSLLGGRSSYEQYF,TGTGCCAGCAGCTTATTGGGGGGGAGGAGCTCCTACGAGCAGTACTTC
.,TRBJ1-3,TRBV2,.,CASSDDRNTIYF,TGTGCCAGCAGTGATGACAGAAACACCATATATTTT
few,TRBJ1-1,TRBV2,.,CASSEARGQFRPF,TGTGCCAGCAGTGAAGCGCGAGGACAATTTAGGCCCTTC
once,TRBJ2-2,TRBV5-5,.,CASIKNTGELFF,TGTGCCAGCATCAAGAACACCGGGGAGCTGTTTTTT
few,TRBJ2-2,TRBV2,.,CASSEWEAGELFF,TGTGCCAGCAGTGAATGGGAGGCCGGGGAGCTGTTTTTT
.,TRBJ2-3,TRBV18,.,CASSPRATQYF,TGTGCCAGCTCACCACGCGCTACGCAGTATTTT
.,TRBJ2-2,TRBV18,.,CASSPREADTGELFF,TGTGCCAGCTCACCACGGGAGGCAGACACCGGGGAGCTGTTTTTT
few,TRBJ1-1,TRBV5-4,.,CASSLDGHPNTEAFF,TGTGCCAGCAGCTTGGATGGACACCCGAACACTGAAGCTTTCTTT
.,TRBJ1-1,TRBV6-4,.,CASSDSWAGPTEAFF,TGTGCCAGCAGTGACTCTTGGGCAGGGCCCACTGAAGCTTTCTTT
.,TRBJ2-1,TRBV10-1,.,CASSGQWNEQFF,TGCGCCAGCAGTGGGCAGTGGAATGAGCAGTTCTTC
.,TRBJ1-3,TRBV9,.,CASSLYGGPYSGNTIYF,TGTGCCAGCAGCCTTTACGGAGGACCATACTCTGGAAACACCATATATTTT
.,TRBJ1-1,TRBV5-1,.,CASSTRTETTEAFF,TGCGCCAGCAGCACCCGGACAGAAACGACTGAAGCTTTCTTT
.,TRBJ2-3,TRBV6-4,.,CASSDSSSTDTQYF,TGTGCCAGCAGTGACTCTTCTAGCACAGATACGCAGTATTTT
.,TRBJ2-7,TRBV4-2,.,CASSQDRTGTYEQYF,TGTGCCAGCAGCCAAGATCGGACGGGGACCTACGAGCAGTACTTC
.,TRBJ1-4,TRBV10-1,.,CASSGGPRSQQEKLFF,TGCGCCAGCAGTGGGGGGCCCAGGTCTCAACAGGAAAAACTGTTTTTT
once,TRBJ2-7,TRBV7-8,.,CASSYSFGTSSYEQYF,TGTGCCAGCAGCTACTCGTTCGGGACTTCCTCCTACGAGCAGTACTTC
.,TRBJ1-2,TRBV28,.,CASRKQGAHGYTF,TGTGCCAGCAGGAAACAAGGGGCGCATGGCTACACCTTC
.,TRBJ2-3,TRBV11-2,TRBD2,CASSPREGDSKQYF,TGTGCCAGCAGCCCCCGGGAGGGTGACAGCAAGCAGTATTTT
.,TRBJ2-2,TRBV27,.,CASSLLGDPGELFF,TGTGCCAGCAGTTTATTAGGGGATCCCGGGGAGCTGTTTTTT
.,TRBJ1-2,TRBV28,TRBD1,CAIKGTGGTGYGYTF,TGTGCCATAAAAGGGACAGGGGGGACGGGCTATGGCTACACCTTC
.,TRBJ2-5,TRBV3-1/TRBV3-2,TRBD2,CASSPGTSGGRETQYF,TGTGCCAGCAGCCCCGGGACTAGCGGGGGGCGGGAGACCCAGTACTTC
.,TRBJ1-3,TRBV4-2,.,CASSQGVTGSGNTIYF,TGTGCCAGCAGCCAGGGAGTGACGGGCTCTGGAAACACCATATATTTT
.,TRBJ1-2,TRBV5-5,TRBD1,CASSPNVGQGAVGYTF,TGTGCCAGCAGCCCAAACGTGGGACAGGGGGCTGTCGGCTACACCTTC
.,TRBJ1-1,TRBV5-1,TRBD1,CASSPGQELPFF,TGCGCCAGCAGCCCCGGACAGGAATTACCTTTCTTT
many,TRBJ2-5,TRBV29-1,TRBD1,CSVHLGTGVETQYF,TGCAGCGTTCACCTCGGGACAGGGGTAGAGACCCAGTACTTC
few,TRBJ2-3,TRBV6-1,.,CASSENARGTQYF,TGTGCCAGCAGTGAAAATGCCCGCGGTACGCAGTATTTT
.,TRBJ2-5,TRBV9,.,CASSSAGGLRETQYF,TGTGCCAGCAGCTCGGCAGGGGGGCTCCGTGAGACCCAGTACTTC
few,TRBJ1-2,TRBV6-6,TRBD1,CASSRTPGTANFYGYTF,TGTGCCAGCAGCCGAACCCCCGGGACAGCTAACTTTTATGGCTACACCTTC
.,TRBJ1-2,TRBV27,.,CASSSLRGLYGYTF,TGTGCCAGCAGTTCCCTACGGGGACTTTATGGCTACACCTTC
.,TRBJ2-1,TRBV7-9,.,CASSLETGNNEQFF,TGTGCCAGCAGCTTAGAGACAGGTAACAATGAGCAGTTCTTC
.,TRBJ2-1,TRBV10-3,.,CAITNRETYNEQFF,TGTGCCATCACTAACCGAGAGACCTACAATGAGCAGTTCTTC
.,TRBJ2-1,TRBV30,TRBD1,CSRQGDNEQFF,TGTTCGAGACAGGGGGACAATGAGCAGTTCTTC
once,TRBJ1-2,TRBV30,.,CAWSSTVNGYTF,TGTGCCTGGAGCTCAACAGTCAATGGCTACACCTTC
.,TRBJ2-3,TRBV5-1,.,CASHEGGRTDTQYF,TGCGCCAGCCATGAGGGTGGGCGGACAGATACGCAGTATTTT
once,TRBJ1-6,TRBV28,.,CATKTVNSPLHF,TGTGCCACCAAGACAGTTAATTCACCCCTCCACTTT
once,TRBJ2-3,TRBV7-8,.,CASSLRGSGLEGDTQYF,TGTGCCAGCAGCTTAAGGGGGTCAGGGCTCGAGGGAGATACGCAGTATTTT
once,TRBJ1-5,TRBV2,.,CASGGMGNQPQHF,TGTGCCAGCGGCGGTATGGGCAATCAGCCCCAGCATTTT
.,TRBJ2-7,TRBV5-6,.,CASSQDFYEQYF,TGTGCCAGCAGCCAGGATTTCTACGAGCAGTACTTC
once,TRBJ1-5,TRBV3-1/TRBV3-2,TRBD1,CASSPGQGGNQPQHF,TGTGCCAGCAGCCCGGGACAGGGCGGCAATCAGCCCCAGCATTTT
.,TRBJ1-6,TRBV6-5,.,CASSYLLGTPLHF,TGTGCCAGCAGTTATTTATTGGGGACTCCCCTCCACTTT
once,TRBJ2-5,TRBV5-1,TRBD1,CASSGTGAGETQYF,TGCGCCAGCAGCGGGACAGGGGCGGGGGAGACCCAGTACTTC
.,TRBJ1-6,TRBV25-1,.,CASSADRKDSPLHF,TGTGCCAGCAGTGCCGACAGGAAGGATTCACCCCTCCACTTT
.,TRBJ1-6,TRBV19,.,CASSITGKRRNSPLHF,TGTGCCAGTAGTATCACAGGGAAGCGGCGTAATTCACCCCTCCACTTT
many,TRBJ1-1,TRBV10-2,.,CASSEPDILDTEAFF,TGCGCCAGCAGTGAACCCGACATATTAGACACTGAAGCTTTCTTT
.,TRBJ2-5,TRBV7-2,.,CASSLMGAFGETQYF,TGTGCCAGCAGCTTAATGGGGGCCTTCGGGGAGACCCAGTACTTC
.,TRBJ2-5,TRBV29-1,.,CSVEAEETQYF,TGCAGCGTTGAGGCAGAAGAGACCCAGTACTTC
.,TRBJ1-2,TRBV14,.,CASSQRTYGYTF,TGTGCCAGCAGCCAGCGTACCTATGGCTACACCTTC
.,TRBJ2-3,TRBV18,TRBD2,CASSPSGGLAGDTQYF,TGTGCCAGCTCCCCGTCAGGAGGACTAGCGGGCGATACGCAGTATTTT
.,TRBJ1-2,TRBV4-2,TRBD1,CASSPGQEANYGYTF,TGTGCCAGCAGCCCGGGACAGGAGGCTAACTATGGCTACACCTTC